The 12 T cell receptor beta chains presented below share a single source sample, sequenced in a study of PD-L1 blockade in urothelial cancer. Time point specified: pretreatment peripheral blood. Here immunoSEQ multiplex PCR was the method, and the copy in TCRdb shows in-frame clones only, minus some. The repertoire consists of 85,000 to 95,000 clones, with 80% to 90% occurring once and the leading ten covering 0.97%. This specimen was PBMCs, taken around atezolizumab (anti-PD-L1) treatment. These receptors were obtained from a woman of 80 years or more with urothelial cancer.

CDR3 coding DNA: TGTGCCAGCAGCTCGGGACTGTACCCAGATACGCAGTATTTT. This gives the protein CASSSGLYPDTQYF. The chain combines TRBV7-2 with TRBJ2-3; D is possibly TRBD2 (6 bases). The CDR3 sequence is 14 residues long. The V gene lost 4 bases and the J gene lost 4 bases, with 12 bases spanning the gap. Germline CDR1 and CDR2: SGHTA and FQGNSA.

V and J are TRBV6-1 and TRBJ1-2; TRBD1 aligns across 8 bases. Losses at the gene ends were 6 bases for V and 4 bases for J; bases not matched to a gene: 7. Germline assignment: CDR1 MNHNS and CDR2 SASEGT. This CDR3 contains 14 residues. The CDR3 loop reads CASRSGQAAYGYTF. The CDR3 DNA follows: TGTGCCAGCAGATCGGGACAGGCGGCCTATGGCTACACCTTC.

The V and J genes are TRBV10-3 and TRBJ1-1; D is unresolved. Germline V gives CDR1 ENHRY, CDR2 SYGVKD. Trimming removed 7 bases from V and 3 bases from J, with 15 bases in between. The CDR3 runs 14 residues. The CDR3 loop is CAIKEAGDYTEAFF. The CDR3 coding sequence is TGTGCCATCAAGGAGGCGGGAGATTACACTGAAGCTTTCTTT.

J is TRBJ1-5 and V is TRBV5-1, with TRBD1 as a possible D gene (6 bases). The CDR3 is made up of 13 amino acids. Germline V gives CDR1 SGHRS, CDR2 YFSETQ. Trimming took 4 bases from V and 5 from J, leaving 10 bases between them. CDR3: CASSPEGDQPQHF. The CDR3 DNA follows: TGCGCCAGCAGCCCTGAGGGGGATCAGCCCCAGCATTTT.

The rearrangement joins TRBV6-6 to TRBJ2-7; D gene ambiguous. The CDR3 totals 13 residues. V shed 9 bases and J shed 2 bases, with 14 bases lying between them. Germline CDR1 reads MNHNY; CDR2 reads SVGAGI (reference sequence). In DNA form, the CDR3 reads TGTGCCAGTAATCCGACGGAGACCTACGAGCAGTACTTC. Encoded protein: CASNPTETYEQYF.

This clone has just one count. V is TRBV28 and J is TRBJ2-5, with D possibly being TRBD2 (6 bases). The germline CDR1 and CDR2 sequences are MDHEN and SYDVKM. There are 14 residues in the CDR3. Trimming took 3 bases from V and 1 from J, leaving 9 bases between them. The CDR3 spells CASSFVAAQETQYF. The DNA for the CDR3 is TGTGCCAGCAGTTTCGTAGCGGCCCAAGAGACCCAGTACTTC.

The chain carries TRBV29-1 and TRBJ2-7; 8 bases fit TRBD1. This CDR3 is 14 amino acids long. J was trimmed by 6 bases and V by 4 bases; bases with no gene match: 11. Germline lookup yields CDR1 SQVTM and CDR2 ANQGSEA. DNA of the CDR3: TGCAGCGTTGCGTATGCGGGACAGGTAGCCGAGCAGTACTTC. As protein: CSVAYAGQVAEQYF.

The rearrangement joins TRBV25-1 to TRBJ2-2, with TRBD1 identical over 7 bases. The CDR3 sequence is 16 residues long. V gave up 10 bases and J gave up 0 bases; unmatched junction bases: 11. Germline V gene data show CDR1 as MGHDK and CDR2 as SYGVNS. This chain's CDR3 is CATDKTGTANTGELFF. DNA for the CDR3: TGTGCCACCGACAAAACCGGGACAGCGAACACCGGGGAGCTGTTTTTT. The full variable domain, rest sourced from reference TRBV25-1 and TRBJ2-2, is EADIYQTPRYLVIGTGKKITLECSQTMGHDKMYWYQQDPGMELHLIHYSYGVNSTEKGDLSSESTVSRIRTEHFPLTLESARPSHTSQYLCATDKTGTANTGELFFGEGSRLTVL.

The count of this clone is one. The rearrangement joins TRBV9 to TRBJ2-3; TRBD2 agrees at 9 bases. J lost 9 bases, V lost 0 bases, and 14 bases had no gene match. The germline V gene has CDR1 SGDLS and CDR2 YYNGEE. The CDR3 consists of 17 residues. CDR3 DNA: TGTGCCAGCAGCGTAGACGGGGGAGCGGGAGGCCCGGGAACGCAGTATTTT. Translating it yields CASSVDGGAGGPGTQYF.

This chain uses TRBV11-3 with TRBJ1-1; D unresolved. Germline V lookup: CDR1 SGHNT, CDR2 YENEEA. Trimming left V 8 bases short and J 7 bases short, with 23 bases between. The CDR3 contains 15 residues. The CDR3 DNA is TGTGCCAGCGGGTCCCCGACCCTCAGACATAATGAAGCTTTCTTT. As protein: CASGSPTLRHNEAFF.

The chain has TRBV11-2 and TRBJ2-3; unclear D gene. Germline V gene lookup returns CDR1 SGHAT and CDR2 FQNNGV. The CDR3 has 15 amino acids. The V gene lost 6 bases and the J gene lost 0 bases, with 13 bases spanning the gap. The CDR3 DNA is TGTGCCAGCAGGAGGCCGGCTGCTAGCACAGATACGCAGTATTTT. As protein: CASRRPAASTDTQYF.

The chain is built from TRBV28 and TRBJ1-2; TRBD1 agrees at 12 bases. The CDR3 spans 14 residues. Germline CDR1 is MDHEN and CDR2 is SYDVKM. V was pared by 3 bases and J by 8 bases, with 4 bases of the junction left unmatched. The CDR3 DNA reads as TGTGCCAGCAGTTTCGGGACAGGGGGCTTAGGCTACACCTTC. Translated: CASSFGTGGLGYTF.